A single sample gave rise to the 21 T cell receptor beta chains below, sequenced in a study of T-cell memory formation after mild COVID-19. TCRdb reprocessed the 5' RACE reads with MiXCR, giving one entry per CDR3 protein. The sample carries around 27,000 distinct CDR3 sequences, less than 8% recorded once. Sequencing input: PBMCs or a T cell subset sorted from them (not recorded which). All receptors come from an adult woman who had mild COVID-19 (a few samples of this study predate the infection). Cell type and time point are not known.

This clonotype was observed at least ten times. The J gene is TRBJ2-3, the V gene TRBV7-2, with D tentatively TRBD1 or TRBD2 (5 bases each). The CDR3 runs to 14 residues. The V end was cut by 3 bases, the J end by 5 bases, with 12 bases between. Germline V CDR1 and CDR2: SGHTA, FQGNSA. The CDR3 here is CASSLVRGEDTQYF. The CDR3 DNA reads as TGTGCCAGCAGCTTGGTTAGAGGGGAAGATACGCAGTATTTT.

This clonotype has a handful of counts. The CDR3 nucleotides read TGTGCCAGTAAGCGGAACCGGGACACCATATATTTT. Encoded protein: CASKRNRDTIYF. The V gene is TRBV19, the J gene TRBJ1-3, with D uncertain. The CDR3 has 12 residues. Germline lookup yields CDR1 LNHDA and CDR2 SQIVND (reference sequence). Trimming removed 7 bases at V and 8 bases at J, with 12 bases between.

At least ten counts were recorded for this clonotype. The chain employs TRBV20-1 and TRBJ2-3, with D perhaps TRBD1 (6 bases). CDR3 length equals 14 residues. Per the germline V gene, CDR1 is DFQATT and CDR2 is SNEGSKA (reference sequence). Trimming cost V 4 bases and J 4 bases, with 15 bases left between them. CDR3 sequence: CSATRTAWADTQYF. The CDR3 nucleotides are TGCAGTGCTACCCGGACAGCCTGGGCAGATACGCAGTATTTT.

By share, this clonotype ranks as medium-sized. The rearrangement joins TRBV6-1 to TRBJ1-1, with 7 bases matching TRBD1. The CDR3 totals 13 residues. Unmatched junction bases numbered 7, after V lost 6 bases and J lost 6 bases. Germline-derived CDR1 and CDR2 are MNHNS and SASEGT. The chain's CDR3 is CASREQGRAEAFF. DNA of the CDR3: TGTGCCAGCAGGGAACAGGGGCGCGCTGAAGCTTTCTTT.

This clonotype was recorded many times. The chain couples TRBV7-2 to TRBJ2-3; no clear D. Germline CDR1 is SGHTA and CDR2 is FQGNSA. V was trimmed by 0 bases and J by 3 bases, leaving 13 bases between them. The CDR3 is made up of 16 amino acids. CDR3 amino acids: CASSLAIGLRTDTQYF. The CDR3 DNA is TGTGCCAGCAGCTTAGCTATAGGGTTGCGGACAGATACGCAGTATTTT.

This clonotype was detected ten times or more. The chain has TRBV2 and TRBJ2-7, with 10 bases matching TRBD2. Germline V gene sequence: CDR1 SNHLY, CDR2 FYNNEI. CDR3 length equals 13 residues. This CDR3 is CASTSGVSYEQYF. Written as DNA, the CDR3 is TGTGCATCTACTAGCGGGGTGTCCTACGAGCAGTACTTC.

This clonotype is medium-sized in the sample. Written as DNA, the CDR3 is TGCGCCAGCAGCTTGTCTCTAGCGGGGGGACCGCAAGAGACCCAGTACTTC. It encodes CASSLSLAGGPQETQYF. J is TRBJ2-5 and V is TRBV5-1; 11 bases align to TRBD2. CDR1 and CDR2 from the germline V gene are SGHRS and YFSETQ. This CDR3 contains 17 residues. V dropped 1 base and J dropped 2; count of bases not matched to a gene: 7. The full variable domain, completed using reference TRBV5-1 and TRBJ2-5, is KAGVTQTPRYLIKTRGQQVTLSCSPISGHRSVSWYQQTPGQGLQFLFEYFSETQRNKGNFPGRFSGRQFSNSRSEMNVSTLELGDSALYLCASSLSLAGGPQETQYFGPGTRLLVL.

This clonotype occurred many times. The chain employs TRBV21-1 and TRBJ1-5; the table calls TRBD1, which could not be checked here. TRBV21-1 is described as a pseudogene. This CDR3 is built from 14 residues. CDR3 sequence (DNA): TGTGCCAGCAGCTCACAGGGGTCCAATCAGCCCCAGCATTTT. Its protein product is CASSSQGSNQPQHF.

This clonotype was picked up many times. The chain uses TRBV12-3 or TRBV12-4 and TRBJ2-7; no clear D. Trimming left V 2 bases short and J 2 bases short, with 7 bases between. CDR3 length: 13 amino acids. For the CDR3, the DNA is TGTGCCAGCAGTTTATCCACTCCCTACGAGCAGTACTTC. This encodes CASSLSTPYEQYF.

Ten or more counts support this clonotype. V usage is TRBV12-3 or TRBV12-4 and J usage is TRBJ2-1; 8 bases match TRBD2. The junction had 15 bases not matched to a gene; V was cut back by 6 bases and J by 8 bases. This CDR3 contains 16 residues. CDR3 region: CASSIAGRGARDEQFF. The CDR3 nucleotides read TGTGCCAGCAGCATAGCAGGGCGGGGGGCGCGGGATGAGCAGTTCTTC.

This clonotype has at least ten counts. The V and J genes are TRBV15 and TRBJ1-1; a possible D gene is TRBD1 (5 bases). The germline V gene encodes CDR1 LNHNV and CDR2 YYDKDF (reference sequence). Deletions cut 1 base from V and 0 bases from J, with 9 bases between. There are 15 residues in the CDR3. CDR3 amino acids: CATSRVQGLNTEAFF. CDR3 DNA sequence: TGTGCCACCAGCAGAGTTCAGGGATTGAACACTGAAGCTTTCTTT.

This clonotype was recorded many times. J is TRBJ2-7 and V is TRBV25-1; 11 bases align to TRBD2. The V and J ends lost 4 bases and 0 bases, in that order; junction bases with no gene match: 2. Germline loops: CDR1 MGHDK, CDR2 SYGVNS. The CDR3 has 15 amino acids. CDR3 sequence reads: CASSGGTSGSYEQYF. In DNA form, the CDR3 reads TGTGCCAGCAGTGGGGGGACTAGCGGCTCCTACGAGCAGTACTTC.

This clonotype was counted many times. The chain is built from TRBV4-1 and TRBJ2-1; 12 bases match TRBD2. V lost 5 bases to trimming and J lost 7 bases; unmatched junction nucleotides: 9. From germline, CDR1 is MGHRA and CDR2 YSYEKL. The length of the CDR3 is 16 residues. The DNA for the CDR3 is TGCGCCAGCAGCTCGCCGACTAGCGGGAGTGGTAATGAGCAGTTCTTC. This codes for CASSSPTSGSGNEQFF.

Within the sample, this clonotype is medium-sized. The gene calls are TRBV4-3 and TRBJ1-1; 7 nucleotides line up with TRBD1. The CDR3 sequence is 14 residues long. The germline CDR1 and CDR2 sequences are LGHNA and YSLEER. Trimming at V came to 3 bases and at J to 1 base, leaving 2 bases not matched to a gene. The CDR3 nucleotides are TGCGCCAGCAGCCATCAGGGGGAGAACACTGAAGCTTTCTTT. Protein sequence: CASSHQGENTEAFF.

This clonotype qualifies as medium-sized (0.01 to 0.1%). CDR3 sequence (DNA): TGCAGTCCAAGGGACTCGGGGGCCGTTGCCTCCTACAATGAGCAGTTCTTC. Protein sequence: CSPRDSGAVASYNEQFF. The rearrangement joins TRBV20-1 to TRBJ2-1; perhaps D is TRBD1 or TRBD2 (6 bases each). With 8 bases removed from V and 0 bases from J, the gap between germline ends came to 23 bases. The CDR3 totals 17 residues. Germline values: CDR1 DFQATT, CDR2 SNEGSKA (reference sequence).

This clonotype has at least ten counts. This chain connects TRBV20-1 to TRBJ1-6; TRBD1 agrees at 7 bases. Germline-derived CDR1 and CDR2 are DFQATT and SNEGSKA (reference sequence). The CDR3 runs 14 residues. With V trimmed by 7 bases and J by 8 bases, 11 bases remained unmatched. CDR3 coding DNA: TGCAGTGTGATGCCGGGGACAGTATATTCACCCCTCCACTTT. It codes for CSVMPGTVYSPLHF.

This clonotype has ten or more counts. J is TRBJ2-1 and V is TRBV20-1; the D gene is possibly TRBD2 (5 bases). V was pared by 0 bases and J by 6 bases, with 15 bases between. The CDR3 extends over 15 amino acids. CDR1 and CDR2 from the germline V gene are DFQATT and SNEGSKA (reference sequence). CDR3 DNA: TGCAGTGCTAGAGATGGTTCATCTAGCAGCAATGAGCAGTTCTTC. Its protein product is CSARDGSSSSNEQFF.

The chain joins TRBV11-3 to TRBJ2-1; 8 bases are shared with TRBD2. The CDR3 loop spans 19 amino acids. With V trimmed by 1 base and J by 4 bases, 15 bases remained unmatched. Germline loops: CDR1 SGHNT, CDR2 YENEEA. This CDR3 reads CASSLAGGPMQGPYNEQFF. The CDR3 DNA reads TGTGCCAGCAGCTTAGCGGGAGGGCCAATGCAGGGGCCTTACAATGAGCAGTTCTTC.

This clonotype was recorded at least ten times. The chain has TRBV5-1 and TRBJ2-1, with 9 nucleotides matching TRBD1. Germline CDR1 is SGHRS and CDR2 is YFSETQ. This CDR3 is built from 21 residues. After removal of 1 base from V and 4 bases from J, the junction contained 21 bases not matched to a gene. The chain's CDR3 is CASSLPRPGQGLLFPYNEQFF. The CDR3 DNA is TGCGCCAGCAGCTTGCCAAGGCCGGGACAGGGCCTCCTTTTCCCTTACAATGAGCAGTTCTTC.

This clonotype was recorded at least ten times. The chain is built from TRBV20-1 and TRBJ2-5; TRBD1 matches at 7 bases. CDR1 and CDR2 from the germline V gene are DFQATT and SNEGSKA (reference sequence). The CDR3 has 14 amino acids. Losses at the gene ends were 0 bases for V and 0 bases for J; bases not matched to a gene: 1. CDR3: CSARDGTDQETQYF. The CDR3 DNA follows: TGCAGTGCTAGAGACGGGACAGACCAAGAGACCCAGTACTTC.

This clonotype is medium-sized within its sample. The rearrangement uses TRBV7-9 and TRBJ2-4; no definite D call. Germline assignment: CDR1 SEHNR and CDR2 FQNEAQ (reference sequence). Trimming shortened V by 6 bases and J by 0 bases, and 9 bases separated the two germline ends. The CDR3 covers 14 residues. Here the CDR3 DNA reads TGTGCCAGCAGTGACGAGCTAGCCAAAAACATTCAGTACTTC. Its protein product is CASSDELAKNIQYF.